This TCR beta chain came from a study of cytomegalovirus exposure and HLA in healthy donors (dated by TCRdb to about 2017). Looking at the study overall: An earlier analysis of some 500 of the donors reported roughly 270 Gb of sequence data and around 110 million unique TCR beta sequences from roughly 200 million T cells. The number of typed donors differed by locus: about 629-640 for A, B, C, DRB1 and DQB1; 522 for DQA1; 606 for DPA1; and roughly 470 for DPB1. Using immunosequencing, the study profiled T cell repertoires from around 680 subjects and related those repertoires to cytomegalovirus serostatus. An early release covering roughly 640 HLA-typed donors comprised about 300 gigabases of sequencing data and roughly 86 million unique TCR sequences. Among around 400 genotyped donors of the cohort, an average of about 240,000 unique TCR beta nucleotide sequences was sequenced per donor, of which approximately 19% were non-productive. Rather than using new phenotypic data, the later analysis identified candidate immune exposures from TCR beta sequences and from how often those sequences occurred across donors. High-throughput TCR immunosequencing, statistical association of individual TCRs with disease status, and machine learning were combined to predict cytomegalovirus infection status. The study aimed to test whether signatures of past pathogen exposure could be identified by cataloging public T cell receptors. A later analysis re-analyzed previously published TCR beta repertoires from about 600 donors and added high-resolution HLA genotyping to study TCR occurrence patterns. Alongside the repertoire data, information on donor age, sex, ethnicity and CMV serostatus was compiled. A later genetic analysis used genome-wide SNP genotypes for about three fifths of the 666 donors, treating that subset as a discovery cohort. In an earlier analysis of 587 of the donors, high-throughput TCR beta sequencing was used to judge whether each TCR beta V gene segment behaved as functional or pseudogenic. Of the 300 to 450 genotyped donors, around 81% fell in the genetic ancestry cluster associated with self-reported Caucasian donors. Every discovery cohort repertoire had been produced on one sequencing platform. HLA typing included class I and class II loci at four-digit resolution. In addition to the first cohort of approximately 650 subjects, a separate validation cohort of approximately 120 different subjects was used. Four to six DR-DQ haplotypes were handled as single units for association and clustering, since linkage in the cohort was strong. The full study reports these points: The presence/absence analyses assumed that sequencing depth was roughly uniform across donors, and that assumption may not be true. A total of 150 to 200 TCR beta chains were listed by the study as associated with cytomegalovirus. A further reported finding was that TCR beta sequences accurately predicted the HLA-A and HLA-B alleles for most subjects in the first cohort. HLA typing was unavailable for some donors at each locus, so association tests used only the typed subset. In a later analysis, HLA-associated TCR beta chains were found to be more clonally expanded and to have lower generation probabilities than equally common non-associated chains. While some public TCRs were present in many individuals, most TCR sequences turned up only very rarely across donors. In vitro tests confirmed that three of the cytomegalovirus-associated TCR beta chains recognize cytomegalovirus antigens. A later genetic analysis reported fewer N-insertions in productive TCRs among donors in an Asian-associated ancestry cluster than the approximately 670-donor mean. Some 15 rarely observed V segments, including chromosome 9 orphons, were excluded from the earlier analysis of a few hundred of the donors because counts were too low. According to a later analysis, most CMV-associated TCR beta chains appeared to be HLA-restricted, and the HLA associations seemed to be driven largely by CMV exposure. A cluster of highly shared sequence variants was judged likely to be a technical artifact of the sequencing pipeline. CMV serostatus was the only immune exposure information available for the cohort. This cohort had only TCR beta chains sequenced, and the lack of alpha or paired-chain data limited which features could be detected. A later analysis found that TCR association rates varied across HLA loci, with DRB1 alleles showing the most associated TCRs and HLA-C alleles the fewest. When HLA alleles, especially DR and DQ, strongly co-occurred, attributing TCR associations to individual alleles was difficult. In both the original and validation cohorts, the classifier was reported to diagnose cytomegalovirus status with high specificity and sensitivity. Correlated functional status among segregating V segments might be attributable to linkage disequilibrium, but an unknown experimental factor could not be ruled out. According to the authors, the approach could potentially be generalized to other disease states and immunological phenotypes. An association between a missense DCLRE1C variant and V-gene and J-gene trimming of TCR beta chains was found in a later genetic analysis and replicated in an independent cohort. According to a later analysis, parvovirus B19, influenza, CMV and Epstein-Barr virus appeared linked to several top co-occurrence clusters. In an earlier analysis of fewer than 750 of the donors, most TCR beta V segments were observed in productive rearrangements about 90% or about 30% of the time, broadly matching IMGT annotations. Specific HLA alleles were associated with 16,951 TCR beta sequences at a false discovery rate of 0.05 in a later analysis.

Libraries came from the immunoSEQ multiplex PCR assay. The multiplex PCR relied on a mix of 60 forward primers for TCR Vbeta segments and 13 reverse primers for TCR Jbeta segments. The CDR3 region of rearranged TCR beta genes was amplified from genomic DNA by a multiplex PCR assay. Amplified TCR beta libraries were sequenced as 87-base-pair reads on the Illumina HiSeq System. Regarding the original processing steps: Across the 666 repertoires, a later analysis counted 80 million or so unique TCR beta chains, around 11 million of which were shared by at least two donors. To remove PCR and sequencing errors, raw reads were error-corrected and collapsed into unique sequences using a nearest-neighbor algorithm that merged closely related sequences. To assign V, D and J gene segments, CDR3 sequences were aligned to IMGT reference sequences. For a sequence to be retained, a match of at least six nucleotides was required to both a V gene segment and a J gene segment. A rearrangement counted as productive if the CDR3 had no stop codons and remained in frame with V and J, and every other rearrangement counted as non-productive. Following IMGT convention, CDR3 was defined as the stretch from the second conserved V-encoded cysteine to the conserved J-encoded phenylalanine. Sequences without an unambiguous match to a single V gene segment were excluded from the earlier analysis of approximately 560 of the donors. An earlier analysis of some 500 of the donors classified V segments as functional when productive rearrangements were above 56.7% and as segregating when the standard deviation between donors was above 5%. A statistical classification framework was built for diagnosing cytomegalovirus status from the catalog of TCR beta chain sequences. V and J gene assignment, in a later analysis, came from comparing TCR nucleotide sequences with IMGT/GENE-DB human TR gene sequences. In a later analysis, CDR3 sequences and most-parsimonious VDJ recombination scenarios were assigned using the TCRdist pipeline. In a later analysis, each TCR beta chain was defined by its CDR3 amino acid sequence together with its V-gene family, and reads lacking a unique V-gene family were excluded. In a later analysis, around 650 highly shared, low-generation-probability nucleotide sequences were removed to address suspected cross-contamination and a sequencing artifact. A later analysis calculated a clonal expansion index for each public chain from normalized within-repertoire ranks of inferred template counts. In a later analysis, generation probabilities were computed using a VDJ recombination model fitted to out-of-frame rearrangements, and the results were checked against IGoR. A later analysis scored TCR-TCR, TCR-HLA and TCR-CMV co-occurrence with hypergeometric tests, applying a repertoire-size bias correction to TCR pairs. In a later analysis, false discovery rates were estimated by permuting HLA or CMV assignments 20 times. In a later analysis, co-occurring TCRs were grouped with DBSCAN, and TCRdist sequence similarity was added when clustering was performed within HLA-allele-positive subsets. For co-occurrence clustering, repertoires with fewer than 30,000 or more than 120,000 public chains were excluded, along with a handful of repertoires with anomalous nucleotide sharing. The clones in this table, taken by TCRdb from immuneACCESS, are in-frame only. Not every clone is retained; where verified, under half of the shortfall comes from an unresolved V gene, and the cause of the rest is unknown. That table furnishes V, J and clone size, whereas the DNA furnished D and trimming. For this sample there are more than 95,000 clones; around 78% appear just once. The ten largest clones add up to less than 2% of the sample.

The cohort consisted of some 670 healthy bone marrow donors. At the time of sampling, all cohort members were nominally healthy, though unrecorded immune exposures were likely present. The donor was CMV seronegative and belonged to the group of several hundred seronegative cohort members. A peripheral blood sample was collected from each donor, and TCR beta sequencing was performed on peripheral blood mononuclear cells. Genomic DNA extraction from the blood cell samples was performed with the Qiagen DNeasy Blood Extraction Kit. With regard to this clone: Which antigen it targets is not known. Nothing much larger sits one base from this clone, and base qualities are not available.

The sample consisted of PBMCs. The origin of this receptor is a man in his forties or fifties in good health and CMV-seronegative.

The DNA sequence is as follows: TGCAGCGTAGCGGGACACCTAGACTATGGCTACACCTTC. Protein translation: CSVAGHLDYGYTF. The chain was built from TRBV29-1 and TRBJ1-2; D gene: possibly TRBD1, on 6 matching bases. The CDR3 runs 13 amino acids, cysteine and phenylalanine included. The entry retains the CDR3 DNA only, 39 bases that are in frame from base 1. V was cut back by 6 bases and J by 3 bases, leaving a gap of 14 bases between them. CDR1 and CDR2, looked up from the germline V gene, are SQVTM and ANQGSEA.